These 23 T cell receptor beta chains were all obtained from the same sample, sequenced in a study of blood T cell repertoires in COVID-19. Measured with immunoSEQ multiplex PCR; TCRdb has only the in-frame clones, and not every one. The sample records 150,000 to 190,000 clones, 80% being singletons. Sequencing was done on a sample of peripheral blood. These receptors were taken from a man in his fifties or sixties with acute or convalescent COVID-19.

The rearrangement links TRBV3-1 (or the pseudogene TRBV3-2) to TRBJ1-6; a weak D match, TRBD1 (5 bases). Trimming pared 4 bases from V and 10 bases from J, leaving 14 bases between. The germline CDR1 and CDR2 sequences are LGHDT and YNNKEL (reference sequence). The CDR3 is 14 residues long. The DNA of the CDR3 is TGTGCCAGCAGCCCCTCGGGGGGACGGTCACCCCTCCACTTT. Its translation: CASSPSGGRSPLHF.

CDR3 region: CASSLSVLTNNEQFF. In nucleotides, the CDR3 is TGTGCCAGCAGTTTATCGGTCCTTACTAACAATGAGCAGTTCTTC. The V call is TRBV27, the J call TRBJ2-1, with no clear D. CDR1 is MNHEY, CDR2 SMNVEV, per germline (reference sequence). V lost 0 bases, J lost 5 bases, and 11 bases lay in between. The CDR3 is 15 residues long.

This clone has only a few counts. The rearrangement joins TRBV7-6 to TRBJ2-2, with D possibly matching TRBD2 (7 bases). Germline CDR1 is SGHVS and CDR2 is FNYEAQ. The CDR3 extends over 16 amino acids. V dropped 6 bases and J dropped 3 bases, with 17 bases sitting between them. The CDR3 bases are TGTGCCAGCAGTCCCAGAGGGGGGGTGGACACCGGGGAGCTGTTTTTT. Its protein product is CASSPRGGVDTGELFF.

This clone was counted between two and nine times. The chain recombines TRBV25-1 with TRBJ1-3, with 8 bases that match TRBD1. The CDR3 loop spans 14 amino acids. Germline CDR1 reads MGHDK; CDR2 reads SYGVNS. V lost 5 bases, J lost 4 bases, and 4 bases stayed unmatched. The CDR3 coding sequence is TGTGCCAGCAGTCCTAGGACAGGGGGAAACACCATATATTTT. This codes for CASSPRTGGNTIYF.

The V gene is TRBV6-2 or TRBV6-3, the J gene TRBJ1-5; D remains unclear. This CDR3 region has 13 residues. Germline V CDR1 and CDR2: MNHEY, SVGEGT. V was shortened by 1 base and J by 7 bases, with 8 bases between the two germline ends. The CDR3 nucleotides are TGTGCCAGCAGTTACTGGGCTAACCAGCCCCAGCATTTT. The encoded protein is CASSYWANQPQHF.

The rearrangement uses TRBV9 and TRBJ1-1, with 7 bases matching TRBD1. Germline CDR1 reads SGDLS; CDR2 reads YYNGEE. V lost 8 bases, J lost 0 bases, and 10 bases stayed unmatched. The length of the CDR3 is 15 residues. CDR3 residues: CASTRQGNMNTEAFF. In nucleotides, the CDR3 is TGTGCCAGTACCCGACAGGGTAACATGAACACTGAAGCTTTCTTT.

The V call is TRBV28, the J call TRBJ1-2; D might be TRBD1 (6 bases). The CDR3 runs 14 residues. Trimming pared 4 bases from V and 6 bases from J, leaving 15 bases between. Germline V gives CDR1 MDHEN, CDR2 SYDVKM. In nucleotides, the CDR3 is TGTGCCAGCAGTTATCCCGGGACAACGGATGGCTACACCTTC. This codes for CASSYPGTTDGYTF.

The V gene is TRBV5-1, the J gene TRBJ2-3; perhaps TRBD2 as D (6 bases). The germline V gene encodes CDR1 SGHRS and CDR2 YFSETQ. V lost 8 bases and J lost 4, with 17 bases in between. This CDR3 contains 14 residues. Here the CDR3 reads CASSPGVSADTQYF. The CDR3 coding sequence is TGCGCCAGTTCCCCGGGGGTATCGGCAGATACGCAGTATTTT.

V and J are TRBV29-1 and TRBJ1-5; D is unclear. Germline V CDR1 and CDR2: SQVTM, ANQGSEA. The CDR3 sequence is 15 residues long. Trimming removed 6 bases from V and 2 bases from J, with 17 bases in between. The CDR3 region is CSVADGLLGNQPQHF. In nucleotides, the CDR3 is TGCAGCGTGGCGGACGGACTCCTAGGCAATCAGCCCCAGCATTTT.

The rearrangement joins TRBV10-3 to TRBJ1-2; 8 bases align to TRBD1. Germline lookup yields CDR1 ENHRY and CDR2 SYGVKD. The CDR3 consists of 15 residues. Trimming removed 10 bases from V and 5 bases from J; junction bases left unmatched: 15. This CDR3 is CATAPPTGERYGYTF. DNA for the CDR3: TGTGCCACGGCGCCCCCGACAGGGGAGAGATATGGCTACACCTTC.

CDR3 sequence: CASSPRTDTDTQYF. The CDR3 DNA sequence: TGCGCCAGCAGCCCCCGGACTGACACAGATACGCAGTATTTT. The chain has TRBV4-3 and TRBJ2-3; D may be TRBD2 (5 bases). CDR3 length: 14 amino acids. The V end was cut by 4 bases, the J end by 2 bases, with 10 bases between. Germline-derived CDR1 and CDR2 are LGHNA and YSLEER.

The chain recombines TRBV18 with TRBJ1-1; TRBD1 might be the D (6 bases). The V gene's germline CDR1 is KGHSH and CDR2 LQKENI. Deletions cut 1 base from V and 6 bases from J, with 15 bases between. This CDR3 region has 15 residues. CDR3 protein: CASSPLDRQVPEAFF. CDR3 DNA: TGTGCCAGCTCACCACTTGACAGGCAGGTTCCTGAAGCTTTCTTT.

The genes are TRBV3-1 (or the pseudogene TRBV3-2) and TRBJ2-7; no firm D call. V lost 2 bases to trimming and J lost 1 base, with 3 bases between them. The CDR3 has 12 amino acids. Germline lookup yields CDR1 LGHDT and CDR2 YNNKEL (reference sequence). CDR3 nucleotides: TGTGCCAGCAGCCAATATTCCTACGAGCAGTACTTC. This sequence encodes CASSQYSYEQYF.

The chain has TRBV5-1 and TRBJ2-5; TRBD1 aligns across 7 bases. V gave up 4 bases and J gave up 2 bases; unmatched junction bases: 5. Germline CDR1 is SGHRS and CDR2 is YFSETQ. This CDR3 is 14 amino acids long. The chain's CDR3 is CASSTQGQQETQYF. The CDR3 DNA reads as TGCGCCAGCAGCACACAGGGGCAGCAAGAGACCCAGTACTTC. The full variable domain, rest sourced from reference TRBV5-1 and TRBJ2-5, is KAGVTQTPRYLIKTRGQQVTLSCSPISGHRSVSWYQQTPGQGLQFLFEYFSETQRNKGNFPGRFSGRQFSNSRSEMNVSTLELGDSALYLCASSTQGQQETQYFGPGTRLLVL.

This clone is a singleton in its sample. The V gene is TRBV23-1, the J gene TRBJ2-5; tentatively, D is TRBD2 (5 bases). TRBV23-1 is treated as an ORF (open reading frame) with a function not yet certain. V was cut by 4 bases and J by 4 bases, with 10 bases left in between. This CDR3 spans 13 amino acids. CDR3 DNA sequence: TGCGCCAGCAGTCCTGGACTGAGAGAGACCCAGTACTTC. This translates into CASSPGLRETQYF.

The chain is built from TRBV21-1 and TRBJ1-2; the table's TRBD1 call for D was not verified on the DNA. TRBV21-1 is recorded as a pseudogene. This CDR3 region has 16 residues. In DNA, the CDR3 is TGTGCCAGCAGCAAAGAAGGCAGGCCAGCAAGCTATGGCTACACCTTC. Residues: CASSKEGRPASYGYTF.

The genes are TRBV27 and TRBJ2-2; tentatively, D is TRBD2 (5 bases). CDR1 is MNHEY and CDR2 is SMNVEV in the germline V gene (reference sequence). V was trimmed by 6 bases and J by 0 bases, leaving 11 bases between them. The CDR3 has 15 residues. CDR3 protein: CASSFREPNTGELFF. The CDR3 DNA is TGTGCCAGCAGCTTCCGGGAACCGAACACCGGGGAGCTGTTTTTT.

This chain links TRBV24-1 with TRBJ2-7, with a tentative D call TRBD2 (6 bases). The CDR3 sequence is 12 residues long. Germline loops: CDR1 KGHDR, CDR2 SFDVKD. Trimming pared 11 bases from V and 3 bases from J, leaving 13 bases between. The CDR3 sequence is CAIPGGGYEQYF. The CDR3 DNA is TGTGCCATTCCCGGGGGAGGCTACGAGCAGTACTTC.

This chain connects TRBV9 to TRBJ2-2; unclear D gene. Per the germline V gene, CDR1 is SGDLS and CDR2 is YYNGEE. V lost 4 bases and J lost 0, with 13 bases in between. This CDR3 comprises 16 residues. The CDR3 nucleotides are TGTGCCAGCAGCTCCCGGCGGTTCTCGAACACCGGGGAGCTGTTTTTT. Amino acids: CASSSRRFSNTGELFF. The variable domain in full, completed from reference TRBV9 and TRBJ2-2, reads DSGVTQTPKHLITATGQRVTLRCSPRSGDLSVYWYQQSLDQGLQFLIQYYNGEERAKGNILERFSAQQFPDLHSELNLSSLELGDSALYFCASSSRRFSNTGELFFGEGSRLTVL.

The chain joins TRBV11-2 to TRBJ2-2; 11 nucleotides line up with TRBD2. CDR1 is SGHAT and CDR2 is FQNNGV in the germline V gene. J lost 8 bases, V lost 0 bases, and 5 bases had no gene match. The CDR3 is 16 residues long. The CDR3: CASSLDDSGRAGELFF. For the CDR3, the DNA is TGTGCCAGCAGCTTAGATGATAGCGGGAGGGCGGGGGAGCTGTTTTTT.

The CDR3 loop is CASSYSRGARTGELFF. The CDR3 DNA reads as TGTGCCAGCAGTTACTCGCGGGGGGCCCGCACCGGGGAGCTGTTTTTT. The V and J genes are TRBV6-5 and TRBJ2-2; 8 bases map to TRBD2. Germline V gene sequence: CDR1 MNHEY, CDR2 SVGAGI. V lost 0 bases, J lost 4 bases, and 4 bases stayed unmatched. The CDR3 loop spans 16 amino acids.

The J gene is TRBJ1-4, the V gene TRBV7-9, with 9 bases lining up with TRBD1. J gave up 5 bases and V 1 base, and 2 bases lay outside the gene matches. CDR1 and CDR2 from the germline V gene are SEHNR and FQNEAQ (reference sequence). The length of the CDR3 is 15 residues. The CDR3 DNA reads as TGTGCCAGCAGCTTAGGCACAGGGGGCAATGAAAAACTGTTTTTT. This encodes CASSLGTGGNEKLFF.

The chain joins TRBV7-9 to TRBJ2-3; D is undetermined. The V and J ends lost 5 bases and 1 base respectively, with 7 bases between them. The CDR3 is made up of 13 amino acids. In germline, CDR1 is SEHNR, CDR2 FQNEAQ (reference sequence). The CDR3 here is CASSRAGTDTQYF. In nucleotides, the CDR3 is TGTGCCAGCAGCCGAGCTGGCACAGATACGCAGTATTTT.